This passage covers 22 T cell receptor beta chains from one sample sequenced in a study of T cell repertoires in cytomegalovirus infection. Each CDR3 protein is one row after TCRdb ran MiXCR on the reads. This sample has around 310,000 distinct CDR3 sequences, with under 20% found just once. The sample comprised PBMCs. Receptors were obtained from a human donor in good health (CMV status not recorded). Some clones in this sample may be carry-over from other donors' samples.

The chain couples TRBV5-4 to TRBJ2-7; TRBD1 matches at 10 bases. With 5 bases clipped from V and 4 bases from J, the junction kept 15 bases outside the gene matches. This CDR3 is 17 amino acids long. Germline assignment: CDR1 SGHNT and CDR2 YYREEE (reference sequence). The CDR3 bases are TGTGCCAGCAGTCTGGGACAGGGGTCCCGAAACCGATACGAGCAGTACTTC. This encodes CASSLGQGSRNRYEQYF.

The chain uses TRBV7-2 and TRBJ1-1; 7 bases are a match to TRBD1. Germline CDR1 and CDR2: SGHTA and FQGNSA. V shed 3 bases and J 8 bases; nucleotides not matched to a gene: 6. The CDR3 has 13 residues. The CDR3: CASSFTGVMEAFF. CDR3 coding DNA: TGTGCCAGCAGCTTTACAGGGGTCATGGAAGCTTTCTTT.

This clonotype was seen a few times. The gene calls are TRBV6-1 and TRBJ2-6; 9 bases line up with TRBD1. CDR3 length equals 17 residues. The germline V gene has CDR1 MNHNS and CDR2 SASEGT. V trimming: 5 bases; J trimming: 1 base; junction bases outside the gene matches: 6. CDR3 in DNA: TGTGCCAGCAGTTCTGGGACAGGGCCATCTGGGGCCAACGTCCTGACTTTC. This sequence encodes CASSSGTGPSGANVLTF.

This clonotype was detected only once. The chain combines TRBV12-3 or TRBV12-4 with TRBJ2-7; possibly TRBD1 for D (6 bases). This CDR3 contains 15 residues. The germline V and J ends were trimmed by 5 bases and 0 bases, with 14 bases remaining between them. CDR3 in DNA: TGTGCCAGCAGTAACTTGGACAGCCCCTCCTACGAGCAGTACTTC. Amino acids: CASSNLDSPSYEQYF.

Many counts were recorded for this clonotype. The J gene is TRBJ1-2, the V gene TRBV12-3 or TRBV12-4, with D possibly matching TRBD1 (6 bases). Trimming removed 3 bases from V and 2 bases from J, with 10 bases in between. The CDR3 spans 14 residues. The CDR3 region has the DNA TGTGCCAGCAGTTTGCAGGGGACCAACTATGGCTACACCTTC. Amino acids: CASSLQGTNYGYTF.

This clonotype occurred a few times. The rearrangement uses TRBV6-5 and TRBJ2-5, with D possibly being TRBD1 or TRBD2 (5 bases each). This CDR3 has 14 amino acids. V was shortened by 0 bases and J by 1 base, with 6 bases between the two germline ends. Germline CDR1 is MNHEY and CDR2 is SVGAGI. The CDR3 DNA follows: TGTGCCAGCAGTTACTCTGGGGGCCAAGAGACCCAGTACTTC. This gives the protein CASSYSGGQETQYF.

V is TRBV25-1 and J is TRBJ1-2; maybe TRBD1 (5 bases). The CDR3 consists of 13 residues. V dropped 4 bases and J dropped 6 bases, with 12 bases sitting between them. From germline, CDR1 is MGHDK and CDR2 SYGVNS. CDR3 coding DNA: TGTGCCAGCAGTGGACTATGGGGCAATGGCTACACCTTC. This gives the protein CASSGLWGNGYTF.

The chain joins TRBV5-4 to TRBJ2-3; D gene unclear. The CDR3 loop spans 14 amino acids. Between the trimmed V and J ends, which lost 4 bases and 4 bases, there was a span of 13 bases. The germline gives CDR1 SGHNT, CDR2 YYREEE (reference sequence). The CDR3 DNA is TGTGCCAGCAGCCCCGACTTGTGGGCAGATACGCAGTATTTT. Translating it yields CASSPDLWADTQYF.

The sample holds many counts of this clonotype. This chain connects TRBV7-8 to TRBJ1-4; no clear D. Germline lookup yields CDR1 SGHVS and CDR2 FQNEAQ. CDR3 length: 15 residues. V lost 3 bases to trimming and J lost 4 bases, with 12 bases between them. The CDR3, as DNA: TGTGCCAGCAGCTTGGGCAGGCAGAATAATGAAAAACTGTTTTTT. It codes for CASSLGRQNNEKLFF. The whole variable domain, filled in from reference TRBV7-8 and TRBJ1-4, reads GAGVSQSPRYKVAKRGQDVALRCDPISGHVSLFWYQQALGQGPEFLTYFQNEAQLDKSGLPSDRFFAERPEGSVSTLKIQRTQQEDSAVYLCASSLGRQNNEKLFFGSGTQLSVL.

As to this clonotype: Sequence at one end of the junction differs from germline and may be a read error. J is TRBJ2-5 and V is TRBV6-2 or TRBV6-3; 8 bases align to TRBD1. Germline lookup yields CDR1 MNHEY and CDR2 SVGEGT. CDR3 length: 15 residues. CDR3 loop: CANSHGQGFVETQYF. The CDR3, as DNA: TGTGCCAACAGTCACGGACAGGGTTTCGTTGAGACCCAGTACTTC.

The rearrangement joins TRBV12-3 or TRBV12-4 to TRBJ1-5; the D is unclear. With 3 bases removed from V and 0 bases from J, the gap between germline ends came to 6 bases. The length of the CDR3 is 14 residues. CDR3 bases: TGTGCCAGCAGTTTGGACCTTAGCAATCAGCCCCAGCATTTT. This encodes CASSLDLSNQPQHF.

This clonotype was found many times. The chain has TRBV19 and TRBJ1-2; D is uncertain. The CDR3 totals 16 residues. Trimming pared 4 bases from V and 5 bases from J, leaving 20 bases between. The germline V gene encodes CDR1 LNHDA and CDR2 SQIVND (reference sequence). The CDR3: CASSTLEDRIRYGYTF. The CDR3 coding sequence is TGTGCCAGTAGTACACTGGAGGACCGCATACGTTATGGCTACACCTTC.

This clonotype was counted many times. The rearrangement uses TRBV7-2 and TRBJ2-5; 9 nucleotides match TRBD2. This CDR3 is 15 amino acids long. Trimming cost V 2 bases and J 5 bases; bases outside gene matches: 6. Germline V gene lookup returns CDR1 SGHTA and CDR2 FQGNSA. The CDR3, as DNA: TGTGCCAGCAGCTTAAACGCGGGGGGGGCGGAGACCCAGTACTTC. Its protein is CASSLNAGGAETQYF. Full variable domain (outside the CDR3, taken from reference TRBV7-2 and TRBJ2-5): GAGVSQSPSNKVTEKGKDVELRCDPISGHTALYWYRQSLGQGLEFLIYFQGNSAPDKSGLPSDRFSAERTGGSVSTLTIQRTQQEDSAVYLCASSLNAGGAETQYFGPGTRLLVL.

In its sample, this clonotype was seen a few times. The chain employs TRBV5-1 and TRBJ2-1, with D possibly matching TRBD1 (5 bases). The V end lost 6 bases, the J end lost 5 bases, and 15 bases lay between the germline ends. Germline V CDR1 and CDR2: SGHRS, YFSETQ. CDR3 length: 14 residues. CDR3 in amino acids: CASNLGQGNNEQFF. CDR3 in DNA: TGCGCCAGCAATTTGGGGCAGGGTAACAATGAGCAGTTCTTC.

This clonotype occurred a few times. This chain uses TRBV20-1 with TRBJ2-1, with TRBD2 as a possible D gene (6 bases). From germline, CDR1 is DFQATT and CDR2 SNEGSKA (reference sequence). Deletions cut 4 bases from V and 7 bases from J, with 17 bases between. There are 14 residues in the CDR3. The CDR3 spells CSATGTRDVNEQFF. The CDR3 DNA follows: TGCAGTGCTACCGGGACTCGCGACGTTAATGAGCAGTTCTTC.

This clonotype was seen at least ten times. The rearrangement uses TRBV5-1 and TRBJ2-1; D may be TRBD1 (6 bases). Germline V lookup: CDR1 SGHRS, CDR2 YFSETQ. The CDR3 consists of 13 residues. V was clipped by 0 bases and J by 10 bases, with 11 bases between them. CDR3 amino acids: CASSLGTVREQFF. In DNA, the CDR3 is TGCGCCAGCAGCTTGGGGACAGTGCGGGAGCAGTTCTTC.

The chain uses TRBV9 and TRBJ2-7; D call uncertain. V lost 4 bases and J lost 0, with 8 bases in between. This CDR3 region has 13 residues. CDR1 and CDR2 from the germline V gene are SGDLS and YYNGEE. This CDR3 is CASSPADSYEQYF. CDR3 nucleotide sequence: TGTGCCAGCAGCCCGGCGGACTCCTACGAGCAGTACTTC.

This clonotype was seen ten or more times. CDR3 sequence reads: CASSSTLAGFTGELFF. As DNA, the CDR3 is TGTGCCAGCAGCTCTACACTAGCGGGGTTCACCGGGGAGCTGTTTTTT. This chain links TRBV7-6 with TRBJ2-2, with 10 bases aligning to TRBD2. Unmatched junction bases numbered 6, after V lost 4 bases and J lost 4 bases. The CDR3 sequence is 16 residues long. The germline V gene has CDR1 SGHVS and CDR2 FNYEAQ.

This rearrangement joins TRBV12-3 or TRBV12-4 to TRBJ2-2; D is perhaps TRBD1 (6 bases). V was cut by 10 bases and J by 6 bases, with 15 bases left in between. CDR3 size: 13 residues. CDR3 residues: CATTNYRAGELFF. The CDR3 DNA is TGTGCCACCACGAACTACAGGGCCGGGGAGCTGTTTTTT.

This clonotype was picked up many times. The chain joins TRBV7-9 to TRBJ1-6; weak D call: TRBD1 (6 bases). V was cut by 2 bases and J by 7 bases, with 12 bases left in between. This CDR3 has 15 amino acids. Germline values: CDR1 SEHNR, CDR2 FQNEAQ (reference sequence). CDR3 DNA sequence: TGTGCCAGCAGCTTACAAGGGGGAGGGAATTCACCCCTCCACTTT. Protein sequence: CASSLQGGGNSPLHF.

This clonotype has a handful of counts. The chain is built from TRBV3-1 and TRBJ1-5; D possibly corresponds to TRBD1 (5 bases). V lost 1 base and J lost 7, with 11 bases in between. The CDR3 has 14 amino acids. From germline, CDR1 is LGHDT and CDR2 YNNKEL (reference sequence). The CDR3 here is CASSQGTLGQPQHF. The CDR3 region has the DNA TGTGCCAGCAGCCAAGGGACACTAGGCCAGCCCCAGCATTTT.

As to this clonotype: A much larger clone is a single base away; this may be a read error. The conserved final phenylalanine or tryptophan is absent from the CDR3, which likely points to a read error. This CDR3 is CASSLNRNIQYL. DNA of the CDR3: TGTGCCAGCAGCTTAAACCGGAACATTCAGTACCTC. The chain employs TRBV7-2 and TRBJ2-4; unclear D gene. V lost 2 bases and J lost 7, with 6 bases in between. The CDR3 is made up of 12 amino acids. CDR1 SGHTA and CDR2 FQGNSA come from the germline V gene.